Presented here are 28 T cell receptor beta chains from one specimen sequenced in a study of control samples from healthy donors and cancer patients. Libraries were prepared by immunoSEQ multiplex PCR; TCRdb keeps only in-frame clonotypes and omits some of them. This sample carries about 150,000 clones, just over 85% of them seen once, and the ten largest clones take approximately 1.8%. The sample consisted of blood. The origin of the receptors is a man aged 18 to 29 in good health.

The V and J genes are TRBV5-1 and TRBJ2-7; 8 nucleotides agree with TRBD1. The V gene end was trimmed by 3 bases and the J gene end by 6 bases; junction bases not matched to a gene: 11. CDR3 length: 15 residues. Looked up from germline, CDR1 is SGHRS and CDR2 is YFSETQ. In nucleotides, the CDR3 is TGCGCCAGCAGCTGGACCCCATTACAGGGGGGCGAGCAGTACTTC. It yields the protein CASSWTPLQGGEQYF.

The rearrangement joins TRBV6-5 to TRBJ2-5; no definite D call. The CDR3 has 14 residues. Germline V lookup: CDR1 MNHEY, CDR2 SVGAGI. Trimming left V 6 bases short and J 4 bases short, with 15 bases between. The CDR3, as DNA: TGTGCCAGCAGGCTGACTGGCGTTGGAGAGACCCAGTACTTC. Amino acid sequence: CASRLTGVGETQYF.

The CDR3 protein is CASSRGQFLQPQHF. The CDR3 nucleotides read TGTGCCAGCAGCCGAGGACAGTTTCTGCAGCCCCAGCATTTT. The chain links TRBV3-1 (or the pseudogene TRBV3-2) to TRBJ1-5, with D maybe TRBD1 (6 bases). Germline V CDR1 and CDR2: LGHDT, YNNKEL (reference sequence). This CDR3 spans 14 amino acids. Trimming cost V 4 bases and J 7 bases, with 14 bases left between them.

The rearrangement uses TRBV9 and TRBJ2-2; D may be TRBD2 (7 bases). CDR3 length: 14 residues. With 0 bases removed from V and 14 bases from J, the gap between germline ends came to 17 bases. CDR1 is SGDLS, CDR2 YYNGEE, per germline. CDR3 in amino acids: CASSVDGGGRALFF. For the CDR3, the DNA is TGTGCCAGCAGCGTAGACGGCGGGGGCCGGGCCCTGTTTTTT.

This chain connects TRBV4-2 to TRBJ2-7, with a weak D call TRBD2 (7 bases). CDR1 and CDR2 (germline): LGHNA, YNFKEQ. Trimming left V 0 bases short and J 0 bases short, with 9 bases between. The CDR3 contains 15 residues. The CDR3 nucleotides read TGTGCCAGCAGCCAAGATCGGGGGGCCTCCTACGAGCAGTACTTC. Translated: CASSQDRGASYEQYF.

V gene TRBV5-6 combines with J gene TRBJ2-7; TRBD1 agrees at 9 bases. The CDR3 spans 14 residues. The trim removed 4 bases at V and 6 bases at J, leaving 8 bases unmatched. CDR1 is SGHDT and CDR2 is YYEEEE in the germline V gene. The CDR3 sequence: CASSMDRGAGEQYF. CDR3 bases: TGTGCCAGCAGCATGGACAGGGGTGCGGGCGAGCAGTACTTC. Drawing the rest from reference TRBV5-6 and TRBJ2-7, the complete variable domain is DAGVTQSPTHLIKTRGQQVTLRCSPKSGHDTVSWYQQALGQGPQFIFQYYEEEERQRGNFPDRFSGHQFPNYSSELNVNALLLGDSALYLCASSMDRGAGEQYFGPGTRLTVT.

The V gene is TRBV3-1 (or the pseudogene TRBV3-2), the J gene TRBJ1-5, with D hard to call. V gave up 0 bases and J gave up 2 bases, with 5 bases separating them. Germline CDR1 LGHDT, CDR2 YNNKEL (reference sequence). CDR3 length equals 14 residues. The CDR3 sequence is CASSQDYGNQPQHF. Written as DNA, the CDR3 is TGTGCCAGCAGCCAAGACTATGGCAATCAGCCCCAGCATTTT.

The CDR3 nucleotides read TGTGCCAGCAGTCGCCCGGCGGGGGGGAGGAACAATGAGCAGTTCTTC. Encoded protein: CASSRPAGGRNNEQFF. V and J are TRBV7-9 and TRBJ2-1, with TRBD2 matching 9 bases. The CDR3 spans 16 residues. J gave up 5 bases and V 6 bases, and 11 bases lay outside the gene matches. Germline V gene lookup returns CDR1 SEHNR and CDR2 FQNEAQ (reference sequence).

The chain recombines TRBV21-1 with TRBJ2-7; TRBD2 was called by the table and not checked on the DNA. TRBV21-1 counts as a pseudogene. The CDR3 is made up of 14 amino acids. The chain's CDR3 is CASSRARGFDEQYF. Here the CDR3 DNA reads TGTGCCAGCAGCAGAGCCCGGGGGTTCGACGAGCAGTACTTC.

This chain connects TRBV10-2 to TRBJ2-7, with 7 bases aligning to TRBD2. The CDR3 has 14 residues. Germline values: CDR1 WSHSY, CDR2 SAAADI. Trimming took 3 bases from V and 6 from J; bases not matched to a gene: 8. The CDR3 protein is CASSDSAGKGEQYF. DNA for the CDR3: TGCGCCAGCAGTGACTCAGCGGGGAAAGGCGAGCAGTACTTC.

The V gene is TRBV10-2, the J gene TRBJ2-2, with D possibly matching TRBD2 (5 bases). V was pared by 3 bases and J by 8 bases, with 7 bases between. Germline values: CDR1 WSHSY, CDR2 SAAADI. CDR3 length: 12 amino acids. The CDR3 loop reads CASSDEGGELFF. The CDR3 DNA sequence: TGCGCCAGCAGTGATGAGGGTGGGGAGCTGTTTTTT.

In DNA, the CDR3 is TGTGCCAGCAGTGATCAAAGCTCCTACAATGAGCAGTTCTTC. Its translation: CASSDQSSYNEQFF. The chain couples TRBV6-1 to TRBJ2-1; D remains unclear. Deletions cut 3 bases from V and 0 bases from J, with 6 bases between. Germline lookup yields CDR1 MNHNS and CDR2 SASEGT. CDR3 size: 14 residues.

The chain uses TRBV11-2 and TRBJ1-6; weak D call: TRBD1 (5 bases). Trimming left V 4 bases short and J 5 bases short, with 12 bases between. Germline CDR1 is SGHAT and CDR2 is FQNNGV. The CDR3 length is 15 residues. CDR3 region: CASSSSGGHNSPLHF. CDR3 nucleotides: TGTGCCAGCAGCTCTTCTGGGGGTCATAATTCACCCCTCCACTTT.

V usage is TRBV30 and J usage is TRBJ1-5; maybe TRBD1 (6 bases). V was shortened by 0 bases and J by 9 bases, with 12 bases between the two germline ends. The V gene's germline CDR1 is GTSNPN and CDR2 SVGIG (reference sequence). The CDR3 has 13 residues. The CDR3: CAWSVGGRWPQHF. The CDR3 DNA sequence: TGTGCCTGGAGTGTAGGGGGGAGGTGGCCCCAGCATTTT.

The V gene is TRBV30, the J gene TRBJ2-3; the match to TRBD2 covers 8 bases. The CDR3 contains 13 residues. CDR1 is GTSNPN, CDR2 SVGIG, per germline (reference sequence). Trimming at V came to 2 bases and at J to 5 bases, leaving 3 bases not matched to a gene. The CDR3 here is CAWSSGSLDTQYF. The CDR3 bases are TGTGCCTGGAGTAGCGGGAGTTTAGATACGCAGTATTTT.

This clone was observed a handful of times. CDR3 nucleotide sequence: TGTGCCAGCAGGGTGACAGGGCCCGGAAAGTACTTC. Protein product: CASRVTGPGKYF. The V gene is TRBV2, the J gene TRBJ2-5, with TRBD1 matching over 7 bases. The J segment lost 12 bases and the V segment lost 6 bases, leaving 10 bases of the junction unmatched. This CDR3 contains 12 residues. Per germline, CDR1 SNHLY and CDR2 FYNNEI. The entire variable domain, with the rest obtained from reference TRBV2 and TRBJ2-5, is as follows: EPEVTQTPSHQVTQMGQEVILRCVPISNHLYFYWYRQILGQKVEFLVSFYNNEISEKSEIFDDQFSVERPDGSNFTLKIRSTKLEDSAMYFCASRVTGPGKYFGPGTRLLVL.

This chain joins TRBV4-3 and TRBJ2-2; D may match TRBD1 or TRBD2 (7 bases each). CDR1 and CDR2 from the germline V gene are LGHNA and YSLEER. V dropped 0 bases and J dropped 3 bases, with 23 bases sitting between them. The CDR3 is made up of 20 amino acids. CDR3 sequence: CASSQDSGIGAGGDTGELFF. In DNA form, the CDR3 reads TGCGCCAGCAGCCAAGATAGTGGAATTGGGGCAGGGGGGGACACCGGGGAGCTGTTTTTT.

The chain employs TRBV6-2 or TRBV6-3 and TRBJ2-7; tentative D call: TRBD1 (6 bases). The CDR3 runs to 13 residues. V was trimmed by 5 bases and J by 3 bases, leaving 11 bases between them. The germline V gene encodes CDR1 MNHEY and CDR2 SVGEGT. CDR3: CASSKGGRYEQYF. The DNA of the CDR3 is TGTGCCAGCAGTAAAGGGGGTCGCTACGAGCAGTACTTC.

This clone has a handful of counts. The junction differs from germline at one of its ends, possibly a read error. The chain couples TRBV7-2 to TRBJ2-5; 10 bases map to TRBD2. Germline V gives CDR1 SGHTA, CDR2 FQGNSA. This CDR3 comprises 13 residues. The CDR3 nucleotides are TGTGCCAGCAGCTTACAGGTAGCGGGGGGCCCGAACTTC. This codes for CASSLQVAGGPNF.

This clone was found a few times. Here the CDR3 DNA reads TGTGCCAGCTCAGCGGGCTCGGCTAATCAGCCCCAGCATTTT. It translates to CASSAGSANQPQHF. The V call is TRBV18, the J call TRBJ1-5, with D hard to call. The V gene's germline CDR1 is KGHSH and CDR2 LQKENI. The CDR3 spans 14 residues. Trimming took 5 bases from V and 4 from J, leaving 12 bases between them.

J is TRBJ2-3 and V is TRBV11-3; the match to TRBD1 covers 8 bases. Trimming at V came to 0 bases and at J to 6 bases, leaving 8 bases not matched to a gene. CDR1 SGHNT and CDR2 YENEEA come from the germline V gene. The CDR3 length is 16 residues. The CDR3 protein is CASSLDPGGATDTQYF. CDR3 coding DNA: TGTGCCAGCAGCTTAGACCCAGGGGGCGCAACGGATACGCAGTATTTT.

A word on this clone: Other DNA variants within this sample encode the same CDR3. The V call is TRBV28, the J call TRBJ1-5, with 8 bases fitting TRBD1. The V segment lost 2 bases and the J segment 2 bases; nucleotides outside the gene matches: 2. Germline V gene lookup returns CDR1 MDHEN and CDR2 SYDVKM. This CDR3 region has 15 residues. The CDR3 coding sequence is TGTGCCAGCAGTTTACAGGGGGCGCGCAATCAGCCCCAGCATTTT. Protein sequence: CASSLQGARNQPQHF.

This chain links TRBV11-1 with TRBJ2-2, with D perhaps matching TRBD1 (6 bases). The germline V gene has CDR1 SGHAT and CDR2 FQDESV (reference sequence). V gave up 2 bases and J gave up 7 bases, with 11 bases separating them. The CDR3 spans 14 residues. The CDR3 DNA reads as TGTGCCAGCAGCTTACCAGGGGTTAACGGGGAGCTGTTTTTT. It translates to CASSLPGVNGELFF.

The CDR3 is CASILPGARGTGELFF. The CDR3 nucleotides read TGTGCCAGCATCCTACCGGGGGCGCGTGGCACCGGGGAGCTGTTTTTT. V gene TRBV21-1 combines with J gene TRBJ2-2. TRBV21-1 is a pseudogene. CDR3 length equals 16 residues.

The chain uses TRBV27 and TRBJ1-4, with D perhaps TRBD1 (6 bases). The CDR3 is 15 residues long. Germline V CDR1 and CDR2: MNHEY, SMNVEV (reference sequence). Trimming stripped 4 bases from V and 8 bases from J, with 17 bases between. The DNA of the CDR3 is TGTGCCAGCAGTTCGTCAGGGGCAGGAGGGGAAAAACTGTTTTTT. Translation gives CASSSSGAGGEKLFF.

The chain uses TRBV27 and TRBJ1-2; 7 nucleotides align to TRBD1. V shed 5 bases, J shed 5 bases, and the junction held 5 bases outside the gene matches. The CDR3 covers 13 residues. Germline CDR1 MNHEY, CDR2 SMNVEV (reference sequence). CDR3 in DNA: TGTGCCAGCAGTACAGGGGACAGATATGGCTACACCTTC. The encoded protein is CASSTGDRYGYTF.

This chain uses TRBV27 with TRBJ2-7, with 7 bases identical to TRBD1. After removal of 1 base from V and 0 bases from J, the junction contained 6 bases not matched to a gene. Germline V lookup: CDR1 MNHEY, CDR2 SMNVEV (reference sequence). The CDR3 runs to 16 residues. The CDR3 DNA sequence: TGTGCCAGCAGTTTATTCGGACAGGCAAGCTCCTACGAGCAGTACTTC. Its protein product is CASSLFGQASSYEQYF.

Only a few counts were recorded for this clone. The CDR3 region is CASSEGLTNTGELFF. In DNA form, the CDR3 reads TGTGCCAGCAGCGAGGGGTTAACGAACACCGGGGAGCTGTTTTTT. V and J are TRBV9 and TRBJ2-2; a possible D gene is TRBD1 (5 bases). This CDR3 comprises 15 residues. V lost 3 bases to trimming and J lost 0 bases, with 9 bases between them. Germline V gene lookup returns CDR1 SGDLS and CDR2 YYNGEE.